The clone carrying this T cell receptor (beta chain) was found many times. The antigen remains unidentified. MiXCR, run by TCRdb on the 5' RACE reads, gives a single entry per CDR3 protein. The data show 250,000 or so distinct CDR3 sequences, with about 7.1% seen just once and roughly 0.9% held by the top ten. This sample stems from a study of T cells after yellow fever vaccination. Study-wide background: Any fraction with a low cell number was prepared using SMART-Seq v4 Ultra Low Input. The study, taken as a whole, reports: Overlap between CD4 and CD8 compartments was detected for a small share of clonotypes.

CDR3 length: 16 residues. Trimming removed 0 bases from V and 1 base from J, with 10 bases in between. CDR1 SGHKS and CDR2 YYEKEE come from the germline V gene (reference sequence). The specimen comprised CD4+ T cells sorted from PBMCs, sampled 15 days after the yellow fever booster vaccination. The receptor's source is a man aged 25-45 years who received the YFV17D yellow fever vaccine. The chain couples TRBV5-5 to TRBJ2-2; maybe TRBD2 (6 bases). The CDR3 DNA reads TGTGCCAGCAGCTTGGCCACCGGGAGGAACACCGGGGAGCTGTTTTTT. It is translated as CASSLATGRNTGELFF.